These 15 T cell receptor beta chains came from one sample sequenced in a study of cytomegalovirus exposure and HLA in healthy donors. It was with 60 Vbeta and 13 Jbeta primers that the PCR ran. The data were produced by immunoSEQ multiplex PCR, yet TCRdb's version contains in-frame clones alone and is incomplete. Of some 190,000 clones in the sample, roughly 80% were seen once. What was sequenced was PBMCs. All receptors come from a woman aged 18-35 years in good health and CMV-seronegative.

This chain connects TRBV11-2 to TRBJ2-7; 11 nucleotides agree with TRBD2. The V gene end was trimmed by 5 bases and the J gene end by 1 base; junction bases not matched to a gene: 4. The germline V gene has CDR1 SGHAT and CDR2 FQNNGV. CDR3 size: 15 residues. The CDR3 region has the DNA TGTGCCAGCAGCCAGGGACTAGCGGCTTCCTACGAGCAGTACTTC. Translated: CASSQGLAASYEQYF.

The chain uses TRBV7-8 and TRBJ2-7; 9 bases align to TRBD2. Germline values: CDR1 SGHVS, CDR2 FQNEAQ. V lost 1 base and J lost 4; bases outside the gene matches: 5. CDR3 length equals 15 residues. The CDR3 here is CASSLGGLATYEQYF. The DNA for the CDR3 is TGTGCCAGCAGCTTAGGGGGACTAGCAACGTACGAGCAGTACTTC.

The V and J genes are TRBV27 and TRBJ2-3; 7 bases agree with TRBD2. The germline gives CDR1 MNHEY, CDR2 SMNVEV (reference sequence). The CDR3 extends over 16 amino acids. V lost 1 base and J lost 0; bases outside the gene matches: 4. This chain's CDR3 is CASSLLASGSTDTQYF. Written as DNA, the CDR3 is TGTGCCAGCAGTTTATTGGCTAGCGGAAGCACAGATACGCAGTATTTT.

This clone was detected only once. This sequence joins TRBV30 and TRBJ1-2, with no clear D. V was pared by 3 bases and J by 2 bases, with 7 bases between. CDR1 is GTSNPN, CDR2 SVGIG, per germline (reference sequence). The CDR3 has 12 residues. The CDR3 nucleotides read TGTGCCTGGAGAGGACTAAACTATGGCTACACCTTC. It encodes CAWRGLNYGYTF.

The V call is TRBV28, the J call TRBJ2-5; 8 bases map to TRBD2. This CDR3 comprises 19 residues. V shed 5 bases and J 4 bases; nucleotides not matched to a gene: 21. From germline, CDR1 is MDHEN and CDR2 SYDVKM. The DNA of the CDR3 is TGTGCCAGCAGTCTCCAGGAAGGGCGGGGGGATCAAATGGGAGAGACCCAGTACTTC. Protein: CASSLQEGRGDQMGETQYF.

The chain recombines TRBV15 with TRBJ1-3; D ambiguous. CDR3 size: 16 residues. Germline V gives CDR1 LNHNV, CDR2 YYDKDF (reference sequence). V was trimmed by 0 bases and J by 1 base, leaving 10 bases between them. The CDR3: CATSRDEAASGNTIYF. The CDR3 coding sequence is TGTGCCACCAGCAGAGATGAGGCCGCGTCTGGAAACACCATATATTTT.

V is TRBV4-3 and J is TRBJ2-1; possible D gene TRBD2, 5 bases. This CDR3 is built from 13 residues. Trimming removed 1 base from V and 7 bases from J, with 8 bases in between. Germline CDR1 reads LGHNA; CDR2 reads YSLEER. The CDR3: CASSQGRENEQFF. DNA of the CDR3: TGCGCCAGCAGCCAAGGACGGGAAAATGAGCAGTTCTTC.

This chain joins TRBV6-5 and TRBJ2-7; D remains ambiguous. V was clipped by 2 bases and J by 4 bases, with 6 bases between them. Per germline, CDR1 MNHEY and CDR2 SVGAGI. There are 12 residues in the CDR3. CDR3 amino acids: CASSYPGYEQYF. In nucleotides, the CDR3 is TGTGCCAGCAGTTACCCAGGATACGAGCAGTACTTC.

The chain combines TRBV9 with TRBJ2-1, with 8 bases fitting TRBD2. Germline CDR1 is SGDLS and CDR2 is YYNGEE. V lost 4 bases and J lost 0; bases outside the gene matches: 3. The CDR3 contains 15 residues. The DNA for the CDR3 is TGTGCCAGCAGCCCGGGGGGGCTCTCCTACAATGAGCAGTTCTTC. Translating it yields CASSPGGLSYNEQFF.

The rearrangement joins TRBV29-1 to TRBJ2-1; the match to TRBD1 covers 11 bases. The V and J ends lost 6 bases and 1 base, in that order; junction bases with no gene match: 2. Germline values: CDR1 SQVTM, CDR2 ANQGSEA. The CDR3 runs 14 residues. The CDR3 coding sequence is TGCAGCGTAGGACAGGGGGCATCCTACAATGAGCAGTTCTTC. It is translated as CSVGQGASYNEQFF.

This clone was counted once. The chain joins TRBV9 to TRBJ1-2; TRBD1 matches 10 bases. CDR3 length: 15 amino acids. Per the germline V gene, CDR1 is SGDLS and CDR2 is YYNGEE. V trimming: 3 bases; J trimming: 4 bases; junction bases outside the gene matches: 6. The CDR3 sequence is CASSEGTGVVYGYTF. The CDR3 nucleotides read TGTGCCAGCAGCGAGGGGACAGGGGTGGTCTATGGCTACACCTTC.

CDR3 DNA: TGTGCCAGTAGTATGAGTTGGACAGATAACTCTGGGGCCAACGTCCTGACTTTC. Protein product: CASSMSWTDNSGANVLTF. The chain recombines TRBV19 with TRBJ2-6; D may be TRBD1 (6 bases). V lost 3 bases and J 0 bases, leaving 15 bases between the germline ends. Germline V gene lookup returns CDR1 LNHDA and CDR2 SQIVND (reference sequence). The CDR3 sequence is 18 residues long.

This CDR3 is CASSLRQVTDTQYF. The CDR3 region has the DNA TGCGCCAGCAGCTTGCGGCAGGTCACAGATACGCAGTATTTT. J is TRBJ2-3 and V is TRBV5-1; D unresolved. The CDR3 runs 14 residues. The germline V gene encodes CDR1 SGHRS and CDR2 YFSETQ. Trimming left V 1 base short and J 2 bases short, with 8 bases between.

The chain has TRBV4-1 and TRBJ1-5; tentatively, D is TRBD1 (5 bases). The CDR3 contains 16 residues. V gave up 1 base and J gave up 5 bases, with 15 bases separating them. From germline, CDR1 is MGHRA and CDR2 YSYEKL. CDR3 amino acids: CASSQVSSRADQPQHF. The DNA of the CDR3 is TGCGCCAGCAGCCAAGTCAGTAGCAGGGCGGATCAGCCCCAGCATTTT.

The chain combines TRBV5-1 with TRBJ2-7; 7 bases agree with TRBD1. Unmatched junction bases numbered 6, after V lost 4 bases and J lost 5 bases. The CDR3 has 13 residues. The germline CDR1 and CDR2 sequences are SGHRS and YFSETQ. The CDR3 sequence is CASSPDRVHEQYF. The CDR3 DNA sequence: TGCGCCAGCAGCCCCGACAGGGTCCACGAGCAGTACTTC. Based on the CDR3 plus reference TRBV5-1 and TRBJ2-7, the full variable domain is KAGVTQTPRYLIKTRGQQVTLSCSPISGHRSVSWYQQTPGQGLQFLFEYFSETQRNKGNFPGRFSGRQFSNSRSEMNVSTLELGDSALYLCASSPDRVHEQYFGPGTRLTVT.